This T cell receptor (beta chain) was obtained from a study of blood T cell repertoires in COVID-19. Looking at the study overall: PBMCs, B-cell-depleted T cells, or T cells provided the cDNA or gDNA that made up the material.

Per the original data handling: Cell counts per sample came from amplifying reference gene primers. TCRdb's copy holds only in-frame clones and misses some; the assay was immunoSEQ multiplex PCR. That table gives V, J and clone size, and the DNA gave D and trimming. The repertoire includes 650,000 to 800,000 clones, over 80% of them detected once, and under 0.3% sits in the top ten. Germline CDR1 SGDLS, CDR2 YYNGEE. Trimming stripped 0 bases from V and 1 base from J, with 14 bases between. CDR3 length: 17 amino acids. Sequencing used peripheral blood. The sequence was obtained from a woman under 30 with acute or convalescent COVID-19. The chain links TRBV9 to TRBJ1-3; D possibly corresponds to TRBD1 (6 bases). The CDR3 DNA reads as TGTGCCAGCAGCGTAGTTGCAGGGGTAATTTCTGGAAACACCATATATTTT. Amino acid sequence: CASSVVAGVISGNTIYF. Combining the CDR3 with reference TRBV9 and TRBJ1-3 gives the whole variable domain DSGVTQTPKHLITATGQRVTLRCSPRSGDLSVYWYQQSLDQGLQFLIQYYNGEERAKGNILERFSAQQFPDLHSELNLSSLELGDSALYFCASSVVAGVISGNTIYFGEGSWLTVV.